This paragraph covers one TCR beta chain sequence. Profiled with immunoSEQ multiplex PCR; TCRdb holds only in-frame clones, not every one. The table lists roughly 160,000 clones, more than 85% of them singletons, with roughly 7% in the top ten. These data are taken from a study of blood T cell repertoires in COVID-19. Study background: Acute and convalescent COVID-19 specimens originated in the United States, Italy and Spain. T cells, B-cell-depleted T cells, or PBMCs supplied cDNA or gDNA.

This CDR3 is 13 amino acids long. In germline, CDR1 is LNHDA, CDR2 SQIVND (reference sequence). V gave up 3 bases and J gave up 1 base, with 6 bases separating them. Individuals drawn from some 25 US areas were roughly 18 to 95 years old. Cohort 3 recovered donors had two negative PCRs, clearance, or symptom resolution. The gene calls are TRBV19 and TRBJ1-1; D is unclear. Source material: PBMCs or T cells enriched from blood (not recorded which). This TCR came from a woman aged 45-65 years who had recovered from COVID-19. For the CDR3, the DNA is TGTGCCAGTAGTATGACACGGAACACTGAAGCTTTCTTT. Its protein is CASSMTRNTEAFF.